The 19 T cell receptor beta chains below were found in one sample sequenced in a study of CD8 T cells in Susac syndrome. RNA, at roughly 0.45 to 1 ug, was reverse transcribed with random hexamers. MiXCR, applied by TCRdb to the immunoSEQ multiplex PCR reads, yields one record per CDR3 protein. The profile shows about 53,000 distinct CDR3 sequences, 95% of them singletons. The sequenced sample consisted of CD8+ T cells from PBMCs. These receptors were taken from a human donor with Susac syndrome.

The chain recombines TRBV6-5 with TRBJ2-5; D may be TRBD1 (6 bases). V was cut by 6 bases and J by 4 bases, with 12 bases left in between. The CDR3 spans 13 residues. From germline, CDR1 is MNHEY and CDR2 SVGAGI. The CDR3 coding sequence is TGTGCCAGCAGGGTAGGGGGTCGAGAGACCCAGTACTTC. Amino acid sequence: CASRVGGRETQYF.

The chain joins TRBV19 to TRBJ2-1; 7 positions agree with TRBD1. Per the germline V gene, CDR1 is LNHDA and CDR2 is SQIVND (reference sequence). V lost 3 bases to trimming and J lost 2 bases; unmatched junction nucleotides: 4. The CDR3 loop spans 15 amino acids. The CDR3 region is CASSIPGQPYNEQFF. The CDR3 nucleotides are TGTGCCAGTAGTATTCCGGGACAGCCCTACAATGAGCAGTTCTTC. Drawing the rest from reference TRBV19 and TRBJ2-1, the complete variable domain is DGGITQSPKYLFRKEGQNVTLSCEQNLNHDAMYWYRQDPGQGLRLIYYSQIVNDFQKGDIAEGYSVSREKKESFPLTVTSAQKNPTAFYLCASSIPGQPYNEQFFGPGTRLTVL.

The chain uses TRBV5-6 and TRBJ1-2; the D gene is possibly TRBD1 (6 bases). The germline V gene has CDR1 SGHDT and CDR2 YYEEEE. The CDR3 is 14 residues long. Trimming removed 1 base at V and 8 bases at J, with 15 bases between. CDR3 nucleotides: TGTGCCAGCAGCTTGTGGGGGGCGGGGTCGGGCTACACCTTC. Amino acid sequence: CASSLWGAGSGYTF.

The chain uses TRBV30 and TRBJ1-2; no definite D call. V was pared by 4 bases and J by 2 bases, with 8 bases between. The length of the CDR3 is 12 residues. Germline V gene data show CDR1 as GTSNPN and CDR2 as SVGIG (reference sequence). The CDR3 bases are TGTGCCTGGAACGGTGAGAACTATGGCTACACCTTC. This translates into CAWNGENYGYTF.

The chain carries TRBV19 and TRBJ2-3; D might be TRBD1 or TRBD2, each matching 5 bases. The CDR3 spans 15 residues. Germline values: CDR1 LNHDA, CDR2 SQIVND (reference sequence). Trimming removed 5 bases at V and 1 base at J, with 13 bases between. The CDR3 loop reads CASSFLGDGTDTQYF. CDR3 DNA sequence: TGTGCCAGTAGTTTCCTCGGGGACGGCACAGATACGCAGTATTTT. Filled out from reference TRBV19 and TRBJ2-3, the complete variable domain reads DGGITQSPKYLFRKEGQNVTLSCEQNLNHDAMYWYRQDPGQGLRLIYYSQIVNDFQKGDIAEGYSVSREKKESFPLTVTSAQKNPTAFYLCASSFLGDGTDTQYFGPGTRLTVL.

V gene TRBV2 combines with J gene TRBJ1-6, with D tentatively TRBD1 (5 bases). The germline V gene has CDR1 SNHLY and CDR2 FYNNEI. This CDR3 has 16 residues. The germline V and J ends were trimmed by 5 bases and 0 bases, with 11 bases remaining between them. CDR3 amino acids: CASSWDRDSYNSPLHF. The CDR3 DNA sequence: TGTGCCAGCAGTTGGGACCGAGACTCCTATAATTCACCCCTCCACTTT.

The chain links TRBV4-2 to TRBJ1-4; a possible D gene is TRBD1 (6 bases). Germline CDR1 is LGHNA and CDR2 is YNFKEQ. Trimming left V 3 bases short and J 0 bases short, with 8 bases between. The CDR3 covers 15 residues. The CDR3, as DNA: TGTGCCAGCAGCCATCCAGGGGCAACTAATGAAAAACTGTTTTTT. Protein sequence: CASSHPGATNEKLFF.

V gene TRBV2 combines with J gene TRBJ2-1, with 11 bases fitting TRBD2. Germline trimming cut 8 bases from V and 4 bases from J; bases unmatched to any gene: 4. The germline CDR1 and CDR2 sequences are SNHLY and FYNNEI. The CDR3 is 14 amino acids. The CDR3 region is CASQPSGGYNEQFF. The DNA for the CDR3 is TGTGCCAGCCAACCTAGCGGGGGGTACAATGAGCAGTTCTTC.

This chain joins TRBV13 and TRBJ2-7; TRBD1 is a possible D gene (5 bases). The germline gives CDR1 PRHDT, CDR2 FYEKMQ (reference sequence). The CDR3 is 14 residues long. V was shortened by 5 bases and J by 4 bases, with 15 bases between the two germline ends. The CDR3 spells CASSKTTDKYEQYF. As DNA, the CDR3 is TGTGCCAGCAGCAAGACGACGGACAAATACGAGCAGTACTTC. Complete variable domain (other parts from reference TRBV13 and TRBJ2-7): AAGVIQSPRHLIKEKRETATLKCYPIPRHDTVYWYQQGPGQDPQFLISFYEKMQSDKGSIPDRFSAQQFSDYHSELNMSSLELGDSALYFCASSKTTDKYEQYFGPGTRLTVT.

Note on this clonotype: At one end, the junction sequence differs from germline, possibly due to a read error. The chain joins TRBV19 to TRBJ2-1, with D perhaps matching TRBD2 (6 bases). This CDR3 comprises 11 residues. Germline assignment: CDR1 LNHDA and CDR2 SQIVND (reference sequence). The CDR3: CGTLEAHEQFF. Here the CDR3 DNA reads TGCGGGACTCTTGAGGCCCATGAGCAGTTCTTC.

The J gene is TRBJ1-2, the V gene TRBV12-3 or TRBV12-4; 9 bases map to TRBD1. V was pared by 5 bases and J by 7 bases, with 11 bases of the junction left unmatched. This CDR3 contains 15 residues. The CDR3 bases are TGTGCCAGCAGTACAGGACAGGGGCCGTTATTTGGCTACACCTTC. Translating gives CASSTGQGPLFGYTF.

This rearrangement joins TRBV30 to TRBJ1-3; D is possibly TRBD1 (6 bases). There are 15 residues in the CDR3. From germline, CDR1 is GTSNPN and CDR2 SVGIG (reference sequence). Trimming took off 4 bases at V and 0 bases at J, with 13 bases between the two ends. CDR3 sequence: CAWKTGTSSGNTIYF. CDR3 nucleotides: TGTGCCTGGAAAACAGGGACGAGCTCTGGAAACACCATATATTTT.

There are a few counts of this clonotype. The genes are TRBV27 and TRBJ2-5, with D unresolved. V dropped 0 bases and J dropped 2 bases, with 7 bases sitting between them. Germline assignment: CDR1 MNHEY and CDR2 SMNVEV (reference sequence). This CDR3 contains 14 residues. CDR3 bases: TGTGCCAGCAGTTTATCGTTAGGGCAAGAGACCCAGTACTTC. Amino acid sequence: CASSLSLGQETQYF.

CDR3 in DNA: TGTGCCAGTCCCGGGAGACGGGGGAACACTGAAGCTTTCTTT. Protein product: CASPGRRGNTEAFF. The J gene is TRBJ1-1, the V gene TRBV2; no clear D gene. This CDR3 is built from 14 residues. Germline CDR1 is SNHLY and CDR2 is FYNNEI. V was pared by 9 bases and J by 1 base, with 15 bases between. The full variable domain, rest sourced from reference TRBV2 and TRBJ1-1, is EPEVTQTPSHQVTQMGQEVILRCVPISNHLYFYWYRQILGQKVEFLVSFYNNEISEKSEIFDDQFSVERPDGSNFTLKIRSTKLEDSAMYFCASPGRRGNTEAFFGQGTRLTVV.

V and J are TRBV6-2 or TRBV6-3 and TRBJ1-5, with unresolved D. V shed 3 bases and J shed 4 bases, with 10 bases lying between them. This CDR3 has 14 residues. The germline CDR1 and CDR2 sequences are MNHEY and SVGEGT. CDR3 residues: CASSYTPVNQPQHF. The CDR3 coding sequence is TGTGCCAGCAGTTATACGCCCGTTAATCAGCCCCAGCATTTT.

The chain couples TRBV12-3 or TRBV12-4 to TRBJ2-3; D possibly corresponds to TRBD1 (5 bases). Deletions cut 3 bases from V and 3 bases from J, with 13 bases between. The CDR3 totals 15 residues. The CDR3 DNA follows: TGTGCCAGCAGTTTTTTGAGTGGGGCGACAGATACGCAGTATTTT. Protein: CASSFLSGATDTQYF.

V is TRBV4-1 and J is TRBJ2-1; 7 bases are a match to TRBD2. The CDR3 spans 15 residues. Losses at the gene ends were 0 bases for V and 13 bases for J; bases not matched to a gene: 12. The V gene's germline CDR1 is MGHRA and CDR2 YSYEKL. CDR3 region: CASSQDMPTSLGQFF. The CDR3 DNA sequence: TGCGCCAGCAGCCAAGATATGCCGACTAGCCTCGGCCAGTTCTTC.

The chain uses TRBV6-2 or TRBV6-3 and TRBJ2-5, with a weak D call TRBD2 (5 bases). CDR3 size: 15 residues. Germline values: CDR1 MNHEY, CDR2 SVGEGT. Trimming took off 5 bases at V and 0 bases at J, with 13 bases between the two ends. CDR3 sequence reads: CASSLGVLYQETQYF. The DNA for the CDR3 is TGTGCCAGCAGTCTCGGGGTTCTGTACCAAGAGACCCAGTACTTC.

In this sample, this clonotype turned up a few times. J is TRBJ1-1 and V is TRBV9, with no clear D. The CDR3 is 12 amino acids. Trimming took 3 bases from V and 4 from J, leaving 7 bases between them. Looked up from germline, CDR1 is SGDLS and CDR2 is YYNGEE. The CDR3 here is CASSDLGTEAFF. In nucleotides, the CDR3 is TGTGCCAGCAGCGATCTGGGCACTGAAGCTTTCTTT.